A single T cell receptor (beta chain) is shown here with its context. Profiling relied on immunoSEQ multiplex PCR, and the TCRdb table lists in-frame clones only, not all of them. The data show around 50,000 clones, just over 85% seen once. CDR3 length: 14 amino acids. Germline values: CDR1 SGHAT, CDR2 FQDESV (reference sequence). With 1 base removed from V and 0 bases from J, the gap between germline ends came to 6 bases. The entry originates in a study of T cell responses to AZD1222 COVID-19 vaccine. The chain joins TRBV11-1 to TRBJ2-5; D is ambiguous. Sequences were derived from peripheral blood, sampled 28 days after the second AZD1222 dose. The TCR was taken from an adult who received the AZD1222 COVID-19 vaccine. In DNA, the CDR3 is TGTGCCAGCAGCTTAGGCGGCGACCAAGAGACCCAGTACTTC. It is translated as CASSLGGDQETQYF.